These 7 T cell receptor beta chains share one sample of origin, sequenced in a study of T-cell reconstitution after alpha-beta-depleted transplantation in children. For TCRbeta, the library was prepared with unique molecular identifiers. Each CDR3 protein is one row after TCRdb ran MiXCR on the PCR reads. This sample has about 870,000 distinct CDR3 sequences, with under 20% found just once. The sample here was PBMCs, mostly from graft donor cells, taken 360 days after TCRalphabeta/CD19-depleted stem cell transplant. The receptor source for this set is a male patient aged 10-17 years who had a stem cell transplant for acute lymphoblastic leukemia, so the T cells may come from the graft donor.

The CDR3 reads CASTQTGGFYNEQFF. The DNA for the CDR3 is TGCGCCAGTACCCAAACAGGGGGCTTTTACAATGAGCAGTTCTTC. V and J are TRBV4-1 and TRBJ2-1; 9 bases agree with TRBD1. This CDR3 region has 15 residues. The germline V gene has CDR1 MGHRA and CDR2 YSYEKL. J lost 4 bases, V lost 9 bases, and 10 bases had no gene match.

This clonotype has more than one count but fewer than ten. The chain joins TRBV5-1 to TRBJ2-2, with a possible D match to TRBD1 (6 bases). V was shortened by 7 bases and J by 7 bases, with 11 bases between the two germline ends. Germline values: CDR1 SGHRS, CDR2 YFSETQ. The CDR3 runs to 12 residues. For the CDR3, the DNA is TGCGCCAGCCGGACAGATATCGGGGAGCTGTTTTTT. As protein: CASRTDIGELFF.

The rearrangement joins TRBV29-1 to TRBJ2-5, with TRBD2 matching 7 bases. CDR1 is SQVTM, CDR2 ANQGSEA, per germline. The CDR3 runs to 13 residues. The V gene end was trimmed by 4 bases and the J gene end by 2 bases; junction bases not matched to a gene: 4. The CDR3 bases are TGCAGCGTTGTGCGGGGGATTCAAGAGACCCAGTACTTC. Protein: CSVVRGIQETQYF.

The chain uses TRBV28 and TRBJ2-7; perhaps TRBD2 as D (5 bases). The CDR3 is 17 amino acids. V was clipped by 3 bases and J by 2 bases, with 20 bases between them. CDR1 MDHEN and CDR2 SYDVKM come from the germline V gene. CDR3 DNA: TGTGCCAGCAGTTTCCCGTTTTCGGGGAAGAGAACCTACGAGCAGTACTTC. It yields the protein CASSFPFSGKRTYEQYF.

The chain has TRBV25-1 and TRBJ1-1; 7 bases agree with TRBD1. CDR3 size: 15 residues. Germline V gene lookup returns CDR1 MGHDK and CDR2 SYGVNS. V gave up 4 bases and J gave up 3 bases; unmatched junction bases: 8. The DNA of the CDR3 is TGTGCCAGCAGTGGAAGACAGGGAATCGACACTGAAGCTTTCTTT. Translated, it gives CASSGRQGIDTEAFF.

This clonotype was seen more than once but under ten times. The rearrangement uses TRBV18 and TRBJ2-7; 11 bases line up with TRBD1. The CDR3 sequence is 15 residues long. Per germline, CDR1 KGHSH and CDR2 LQKENI. The trim removed 0 bases at V and 6 bases at J, leaving 4 bases unmatched. The CDR3 here is CASSPPGQGEAEQYF. Here the CDR3 DNA reads TGTGCCAGCTCACCACCGGGACAGGGGGAGGCCGAGCAGTACTTC.

The chain uses TRBV27 and TRBJ2-7; D remains unclear. The germline V and J ends were trimmed by 4 bases and 0 bases, with 7 bases remaining between them. Germline V gene sequence: CDR1 MNHEY, CDR2 SMNVEV (reference sequence). CDR3 length: 13 residues. In DNA, the CDR3 is TGTGCCAGCAGTTCTCAAAACTCCTACGAGCAGTACTTC. It specifies CASSSQNSYEQYF.